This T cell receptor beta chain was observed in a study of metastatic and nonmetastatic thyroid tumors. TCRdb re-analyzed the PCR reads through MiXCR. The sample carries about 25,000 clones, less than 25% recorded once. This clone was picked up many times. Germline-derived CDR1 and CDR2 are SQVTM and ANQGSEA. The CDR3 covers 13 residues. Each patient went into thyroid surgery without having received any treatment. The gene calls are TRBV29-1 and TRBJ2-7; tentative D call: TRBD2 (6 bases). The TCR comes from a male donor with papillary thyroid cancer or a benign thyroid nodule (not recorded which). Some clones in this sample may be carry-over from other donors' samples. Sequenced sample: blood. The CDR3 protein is CSARSAGRYEQYF. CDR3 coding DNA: TGCAGTGCGCGATCGGCGGGACGTTACGAGCAGTACTTC.